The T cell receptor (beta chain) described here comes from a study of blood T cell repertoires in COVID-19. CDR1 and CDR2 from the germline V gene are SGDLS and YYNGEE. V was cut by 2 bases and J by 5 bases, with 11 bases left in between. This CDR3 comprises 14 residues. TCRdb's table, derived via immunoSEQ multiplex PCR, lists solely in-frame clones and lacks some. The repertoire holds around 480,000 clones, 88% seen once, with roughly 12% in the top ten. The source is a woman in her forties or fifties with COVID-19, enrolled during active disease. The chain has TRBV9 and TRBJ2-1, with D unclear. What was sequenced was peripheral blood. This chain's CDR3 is CASSVGFFDNEQFF. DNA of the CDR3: TGTGCCAGCAGCGTCGGGTTCTTCGACAATGAGCAGTTCTTC.